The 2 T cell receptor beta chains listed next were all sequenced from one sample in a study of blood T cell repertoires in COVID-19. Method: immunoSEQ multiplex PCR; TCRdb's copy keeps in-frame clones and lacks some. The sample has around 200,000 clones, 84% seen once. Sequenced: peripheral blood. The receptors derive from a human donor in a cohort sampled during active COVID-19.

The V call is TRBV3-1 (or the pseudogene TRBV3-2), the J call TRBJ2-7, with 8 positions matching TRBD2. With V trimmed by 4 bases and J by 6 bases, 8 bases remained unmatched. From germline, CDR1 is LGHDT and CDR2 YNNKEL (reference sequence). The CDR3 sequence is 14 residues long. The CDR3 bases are TGTGCCAGCAGCCTAAAGGGACTAGAGGTCGAGCAGTACTTC. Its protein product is CASSLKGLEVEQYF.

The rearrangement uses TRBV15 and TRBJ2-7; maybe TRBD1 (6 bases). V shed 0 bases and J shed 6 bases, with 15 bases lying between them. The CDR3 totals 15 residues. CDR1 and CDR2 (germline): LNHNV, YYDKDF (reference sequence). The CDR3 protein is CATSRDLTGYGEQYF. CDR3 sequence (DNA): TGTGCCACCAGCAGAGATTTAACAGGGTATGGCGAGCAGTACTTC.